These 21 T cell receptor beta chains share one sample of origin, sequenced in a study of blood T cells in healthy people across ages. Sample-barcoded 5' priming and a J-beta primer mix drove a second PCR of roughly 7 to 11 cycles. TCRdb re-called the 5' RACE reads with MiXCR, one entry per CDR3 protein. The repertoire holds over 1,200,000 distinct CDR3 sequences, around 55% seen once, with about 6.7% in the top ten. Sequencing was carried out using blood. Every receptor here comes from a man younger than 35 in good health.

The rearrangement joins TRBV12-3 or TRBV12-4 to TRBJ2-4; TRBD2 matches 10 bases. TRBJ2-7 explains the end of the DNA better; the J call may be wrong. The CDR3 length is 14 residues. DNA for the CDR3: TGTGCCAGCAGTTTCAGTCTAGCGGGAGCCGAGCAGTACTTC. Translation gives CASSFSLAGAEQYF.

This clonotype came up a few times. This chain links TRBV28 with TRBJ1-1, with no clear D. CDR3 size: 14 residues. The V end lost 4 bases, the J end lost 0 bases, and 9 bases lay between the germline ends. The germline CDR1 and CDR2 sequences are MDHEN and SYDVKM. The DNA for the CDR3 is TGTGCCAGCAGTTCTACAGCGATGAACACTGAAGCTTTCTTT. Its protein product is CASSSTAMNTEAFF.

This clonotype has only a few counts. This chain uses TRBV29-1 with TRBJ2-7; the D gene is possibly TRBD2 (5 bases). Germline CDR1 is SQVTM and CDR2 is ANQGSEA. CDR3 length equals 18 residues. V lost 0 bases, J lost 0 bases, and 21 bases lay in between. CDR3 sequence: CSVEDPDPPGKSSYEQYF. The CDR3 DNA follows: TGCAGCGTTGAAGATCCGGACCCACCGGGGAAGAGCTCCTACGAGCAGTACTTC.

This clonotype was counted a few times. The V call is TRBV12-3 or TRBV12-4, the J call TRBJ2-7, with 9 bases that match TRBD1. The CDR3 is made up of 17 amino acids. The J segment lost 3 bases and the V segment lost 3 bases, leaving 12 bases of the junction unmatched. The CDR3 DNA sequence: TGTGCCAGCAGTTTCCCCCCGGACAGGGGAGGGATCTACGAGCAGTACTTC. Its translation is CASSFPPDRGGIYEQYF.

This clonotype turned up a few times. The CDR3 spells CASLGGSFSYNEQFF. CDR3 sequence (DNA): TGTGCCTCTCTGGGGGGGTCGTTTTCCTACAATGAGCAGTTCTTC. This chain connects TRBV7-9 to TRBJ2-1; 7 nucleotides match TRBD2. The CDR3 spans 15 residues. The germline CDR1 and CDR2 sequences are SEHNR and FQNEAQ (reference sequence). V shed 11 bases and J 1 base; nucleotides not matched to a gene: 11.

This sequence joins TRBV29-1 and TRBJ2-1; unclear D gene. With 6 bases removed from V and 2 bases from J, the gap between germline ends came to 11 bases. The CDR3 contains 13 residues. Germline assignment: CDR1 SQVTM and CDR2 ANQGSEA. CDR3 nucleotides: TGCAGCGTCCACGCAGGCCCCTACAATGAGCAGTTCTTC. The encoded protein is CSVHAGPYNEQFF.

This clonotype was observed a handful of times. The CDR3 sequence is CSARDLAGAYNEQFF. DNA for the CDR3: TGCAGTGCTAGAGATTTAGCGGGGGCCTACAATGAGCAGTTCTTC. J is TRBJ2-1 and V is TRBV20-1; 9 bases fit TRBD2. The junction had 2 bases not matched to a gene; V was cut back by 0 bases and J by 2 bases. The length of the CDR3 is 15 residues. Germline-derived CDR1 and CDR2 are DFQATT and SNEGSKA (reference sequence).

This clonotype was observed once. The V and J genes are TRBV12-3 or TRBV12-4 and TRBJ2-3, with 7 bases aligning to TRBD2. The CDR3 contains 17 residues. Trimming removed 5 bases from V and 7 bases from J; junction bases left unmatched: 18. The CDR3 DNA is TGTGCCAGCAGTACCCGAACTAGCGTGGGGGGGGAAAATACGCAGTATTTT. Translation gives CASSTRTSVGGENTQYF.

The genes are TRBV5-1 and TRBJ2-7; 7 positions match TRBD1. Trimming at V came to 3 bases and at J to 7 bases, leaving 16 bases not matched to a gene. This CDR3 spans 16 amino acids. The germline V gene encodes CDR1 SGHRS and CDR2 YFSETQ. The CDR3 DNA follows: TGCGCCAGCAGCTACTTAAATATGGGGACAGAGAATGAGCAGTACTTC. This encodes CASSYLNMGTENEQYF.

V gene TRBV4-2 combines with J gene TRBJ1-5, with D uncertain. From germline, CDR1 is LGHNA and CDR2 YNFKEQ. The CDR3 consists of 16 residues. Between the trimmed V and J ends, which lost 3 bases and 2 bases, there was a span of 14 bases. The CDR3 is CASSQDSDGRNQPQHF. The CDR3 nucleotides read TGTGCCAGCAGCCAGGACTCCGACGGACGCAATCAGCCCCAGCATTTT.

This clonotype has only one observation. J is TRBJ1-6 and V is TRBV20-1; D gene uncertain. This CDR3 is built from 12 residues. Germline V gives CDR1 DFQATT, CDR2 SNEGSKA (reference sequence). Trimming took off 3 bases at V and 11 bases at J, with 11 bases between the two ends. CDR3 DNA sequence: TGCAGTGCTAGTAGTGGGGATGCACCCCTCCACTTT. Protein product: CSASSGDAPLHF.

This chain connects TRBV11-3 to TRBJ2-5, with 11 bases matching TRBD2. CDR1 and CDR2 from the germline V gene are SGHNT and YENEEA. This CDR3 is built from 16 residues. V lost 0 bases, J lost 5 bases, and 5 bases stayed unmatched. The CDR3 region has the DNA TGTGCCAGCAGCTTAGATCCCGCTAGCGGGAGGGAGACCCAGTACTTC. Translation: CASSLDPASGRETQYF.

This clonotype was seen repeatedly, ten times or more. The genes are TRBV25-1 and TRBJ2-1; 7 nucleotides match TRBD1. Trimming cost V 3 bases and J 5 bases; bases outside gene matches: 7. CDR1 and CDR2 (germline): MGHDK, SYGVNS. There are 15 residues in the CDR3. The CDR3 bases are TGTGCCAGCAGTGATACCGGGACAGAAAACAATGAGCAGTTCTTC. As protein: CASSDTGTENNEQFF.

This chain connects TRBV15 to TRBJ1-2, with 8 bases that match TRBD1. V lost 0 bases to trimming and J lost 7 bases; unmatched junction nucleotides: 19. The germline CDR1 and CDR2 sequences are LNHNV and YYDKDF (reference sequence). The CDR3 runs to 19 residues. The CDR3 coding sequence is TGTGCCACCAGCAGAGATACGCAAAATATAGACAGGGGCCGGGGTGGCTACACCTTC. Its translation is CATSRDTQNIDRGRGGYTF.

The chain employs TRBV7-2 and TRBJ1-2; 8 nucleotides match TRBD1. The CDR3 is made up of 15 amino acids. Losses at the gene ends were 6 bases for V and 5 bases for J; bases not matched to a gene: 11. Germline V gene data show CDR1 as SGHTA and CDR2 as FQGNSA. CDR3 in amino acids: CASSLRAGGLYGYTF. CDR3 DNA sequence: TGTGCCAGCAGTTTGAGGGCAGGGGGCCTATATGGCTACACCTTC.

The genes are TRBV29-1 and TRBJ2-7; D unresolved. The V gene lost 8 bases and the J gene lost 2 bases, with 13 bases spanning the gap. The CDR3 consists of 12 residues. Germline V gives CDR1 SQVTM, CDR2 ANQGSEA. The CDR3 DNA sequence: TGCAGCTGTCGGAACACCGCCTACGAGCAGTACTTC. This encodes CSCRNTAYEQYF.

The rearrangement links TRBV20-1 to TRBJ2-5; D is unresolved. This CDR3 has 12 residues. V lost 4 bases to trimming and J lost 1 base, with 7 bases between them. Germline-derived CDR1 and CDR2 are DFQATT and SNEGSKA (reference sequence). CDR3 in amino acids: CSAKVTQETQYF. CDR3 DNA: TGCAGTGCTAAGGTCACCCAAGAGACCCAGTACTTC.

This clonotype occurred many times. The DNA of the CDR3 is TGTGCCAGCACTGCACGGAATGATTCACCCCTCCACTTT. It yields the protein CASTARNDSPLHF. The rearrangement links TRBV25-1 to TRBJ1-6, with no clear D. There are 13 residues in the CDR3. V was trimmed by 7 bases and J by 8 bases, leaving 12 bases between them. Looked up from germline, CDR1 is MGHDK and CDR2 is SYGVNS. The full variable domain, in which reference TRBV25-1 and TRBJ1-6 provide the parts outside the CDR3, is EADIYQTPRYLVIGTGKKITLECSQTMGHDKMYWYQQDPGMELHLIHYSYGVNSTEKGDLSSESTVSRIRTEHFPLTLESARPSHTSQYLCASTARNDSPLHFGNGTRLTVT.

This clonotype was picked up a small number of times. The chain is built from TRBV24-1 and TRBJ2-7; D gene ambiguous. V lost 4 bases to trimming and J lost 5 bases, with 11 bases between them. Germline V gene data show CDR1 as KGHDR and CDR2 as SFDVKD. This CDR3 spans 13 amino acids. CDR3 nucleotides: TGTGCCACCAGTGACGACGCAGGACACGAGCAGTACTTC. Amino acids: CATSDDAGHEQYF.

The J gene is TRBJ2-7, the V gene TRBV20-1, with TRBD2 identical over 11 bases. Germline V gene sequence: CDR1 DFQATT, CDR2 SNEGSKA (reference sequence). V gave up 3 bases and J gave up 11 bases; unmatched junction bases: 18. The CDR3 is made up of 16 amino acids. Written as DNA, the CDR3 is TGCAGTGCTAGGCATGGTGACGGGACTAGCGGCTGTCGTAAGTACTTC. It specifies CSARHGDGTSGCRKYF.

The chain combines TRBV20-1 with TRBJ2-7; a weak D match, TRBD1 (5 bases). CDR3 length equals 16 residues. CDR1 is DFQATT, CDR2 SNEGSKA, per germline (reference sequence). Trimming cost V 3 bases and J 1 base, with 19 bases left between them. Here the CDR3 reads CSAREIIRQLSYEQYF. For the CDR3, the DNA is TGCAGTGCTAGGGAAATCATCAGACAGCTTTCCTACGAGCAGTACTTC.